This T cell receptor beta chain was sequenced for a study of CD8 T cells in Susac syndrome (dated by TCRdb to 2018 to 2020). As for the study more broadly: Among the sequenced Susac syndrome patients, more than five had clinically active disease and eight were in clinical remission. At the time of blood withdrawal, Susac syndrome patients were either therapy-naive, taking corticosteroids (with some also receiving IVIg), or on IVIg alone. Repertoire sequencing was used to test whether CD8+ T cell activation and differentiation in Susac syndrome was antigen driven.

RNA was extracted using the RNeasy kit, and roughly 0.5 to 1 microgram was reverse transcribed with random hexamers. The immunoSEQ multiplex PCR assay, covering 54 Vbeta and 13 Jbeta segments, was used to amplify TCR beta CDR3 regions. PCR amplification bias was corrected by using a synthetic template baseline for primer optimization and computational correction. The original pipeline was this. Reads were assigned to V, D and J genes according to IMGT and analyzed in immunoSEQ Analyzer, with only productive sequences retained. To calculate clonality, Shannon entropy was normalized by log2 of the number of productive unique sequences and then subtracted from one. For each patient and control, public and private clones were evaluated among the 100 most prevalent clones. Clones were defined as Susac-specific when absent from the healthy and MS cohorts, from 1,000 to 1,100 published viral clones and from other ImmuneACCESS disease sequences. TCRdb reprocessing: public reads trimmed at Q25 with fastp, clones called with MiXCR, in-frame beta chains kept. Entries are consolidated by CDR3 protein sequence, retaining the most common genes and DNA. For this entry, the V and J calls and clone size follow TCRdb and not the study's own pipeline. This sample gives more than 110,000 distinct CDR3 sequences in total; approximately 95% of them show up just once. The biggest ten clones account for more than 0.11% of the sample.

High-throughput TCR beta sequencing profiled peripheral blood CD8+ and CD4+ T cells from healthy donors, Susac syndrome patients and multiple sclerosis patients. Recently defined diagnostic criteria for definite or probable disease were met by the Susac syndrome patients. CD8+ TEMRA cells were enriched by FACS, while bulk CD8+ and CD4+ T cells were purified by magnetic negative isolation. Blood was drawn into EDTA tubes, processed within 24 hours, and PBMCs were isolated by density gradient centrifugation. PBMCs intended for TCR sequencing were frozen in liquid nitrogen and were later thawed in a 37 degrees C water bath. The sorted or isolated CD4+, CD8+ and CD8+ TEMRA cells reached a purity of at least 90%. General conclusions and limits of the study: The number of individuals in the TCR sequencing and HLA analysis was acknowledged as relatively small. No clonal expansion was detected in the CD4+ T cell repertoire of Susac syndrome patients.

This clonotype was counted between two and nine times. The specificity of this receptor is unknown. Qualities for individual bases were not recorded, and no much larger clone is one base off. The source is a human donor with Susac syndrome. Sequencing input: CD4+ T cells from PBMCs.

The DNA reads as follows: TGTGCCAGCAGCCAAAGGCCTAGCGGGAGTAGCGTGGGGGAGCAGTACTTC. It is translated as CASSQRPSGSSVGEQYF. Recombination joined TRBV4-2 with TRBJ2-7; 10 bases in the junction line up with TRBD2. CDR1 LGHNA and CDR2 YNFKEQ are derived from the germline V gene. Reading from cysteine to phenylalanine, the CDR3 counts 17 amino acids. Of the read, only the CDR3 DNA is kept; its 51 bases are in frame from base 1. Germline trimming: 2 bases from V, 7 bases from J; junction bases outside gene matches: 14.